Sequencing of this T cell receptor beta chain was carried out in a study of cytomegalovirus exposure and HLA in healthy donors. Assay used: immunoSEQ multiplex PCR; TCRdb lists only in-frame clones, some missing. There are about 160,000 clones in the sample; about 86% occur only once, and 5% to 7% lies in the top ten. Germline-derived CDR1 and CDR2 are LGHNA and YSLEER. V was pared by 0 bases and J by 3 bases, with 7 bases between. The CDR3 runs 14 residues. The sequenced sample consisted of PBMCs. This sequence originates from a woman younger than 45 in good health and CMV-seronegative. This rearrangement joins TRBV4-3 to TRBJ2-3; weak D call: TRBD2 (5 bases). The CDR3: CASSQEPGTDTQYF. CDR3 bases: TGCGCCAGCAGCCAAGAACCGGGGACAGATACGCAGTATTTT.